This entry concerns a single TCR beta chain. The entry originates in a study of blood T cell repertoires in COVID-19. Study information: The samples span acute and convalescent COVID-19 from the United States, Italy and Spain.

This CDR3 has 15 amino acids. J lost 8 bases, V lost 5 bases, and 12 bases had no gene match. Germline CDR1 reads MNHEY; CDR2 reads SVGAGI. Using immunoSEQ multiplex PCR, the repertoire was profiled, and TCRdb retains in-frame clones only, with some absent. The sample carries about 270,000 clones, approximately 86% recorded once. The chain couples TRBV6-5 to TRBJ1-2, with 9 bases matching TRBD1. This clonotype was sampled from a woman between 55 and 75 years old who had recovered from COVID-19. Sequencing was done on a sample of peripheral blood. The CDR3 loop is CASSPGTGSLSGYTF. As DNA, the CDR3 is TGTGCCAGCAGTCCCGGGACAGGGTCGCTGTCGGGCTACACCTTC.